Listed here are 14 T cell receptor beta chains from one sample, sequenced in a study of CD8+ T cells in alopecia areata. Reverse transcription of extracted RNA yielded cDNA, which provided the sequencing template. TCRdb's table, derived via immunoSEQ multiplex PCR, lists solely in-frame clones and lacks some. The sample records 150,000 or so clones, around 47% being singletons. The sample taken for sequencing was CD4+ T cells sorted from blood. The receptor set was obtained from a human donor with alopecia areata.

The chain has TRBV2 and TRBJ2-7; the D is unclear. Germline V gene sequence: CDR1 SNHLY, CDR2 FYNNEI. V was trimmed by 2 bases and J by 4 bases, leaving 12 bases between them. The CDR3 is made up of 14 amino acids. The CDR3 region has the DNA TGTGCCAGCAGTGAAATGTTGGCAGAGTACGAGCAGTACTTC. This translates into CASSEMLAEYEQYF.

The sample holds a few counts of this clone. The chain combines TRBV9 with TRBJ1-1; D gene uncertain. The CDR3 is made up of 13 amino acids. The V end lost 2 bases, the J end lost 6 bases, and 11 bases lay between the germline ends. Germline V gives CDR1 SGDLS, CDR2 YYNGEE. The CDR3 DNA sequence: TGTGCCAGCAGCGTTCGAAGGGATTCTGAAGCTTTCTTT. Translation gives CASSVRRDSEAFF.

V gene TRBV6-5 combines with J gene TRBJ1-5; no reliable D call. In germline, CDR1 is MNHEY, CDR2 SVGAGI. V lost 1 base, J lost 4 bases, and 5 bases lay in between. This CDR3 comprises 13 residues. The DNA of the CDR3 is TGTGCCAGCAGTTACTTGGAGAATCAGCCCCAGCATTTT. Protein sequence: CASSYLENQPQHF.

V is TRBV9 and J is TRBJ2-2; tentatively, D is TRBD1 or TRBD2 (5 bases each). This CDR3 spans 15 amino acids. Trimming cost V 0 bases and J 10 bases, with 16 bases left between them. Germline CDR1 SGDLS, CDR2 YYNGEE. DNA of the CDR3: TGTGCCAGCAGCGTAGCTGTGGGACGCTCCGAGGAGCTGTTTTTT. This codes for CASSVAVGRSEELFF.

The chain couples TRBV7-3 to TRBJ2-1, with D perhaps given as TRBD1 or TRBD2 (5 bases each). Per the germline V gene, CDR1 is SGHTA and CDR2 is FQGTGA. This CDR3 has 16 amino acids. V shed 1 base and J shed 8 bases, with 18 bases lying between them. In DNA, the CDR3 is TGTGCCAGCAGCTTAAGAGGGCAGGGCCCTTTGGATGAGCAGTTCTTC. Translation gives CASSLRGQGPLDEQFF.

V gene TRBV7-3 combines with J gene TRBJ2-5, with a tentative D call TRBD2 (5 bases). The CDR3 totals 14 residues. The V end lost 5 bases, the J end lost 0 bases, and 10 bases lay between the germline ends. Per the germline V gene, CDR1 is SGHTA and CDR2 is FQGTGA. The CDR3 DNA is TGTGCCAGCAGCCTGGACTCGAACCAAGAGACCCAGTACTTC. Its translation is CASSLDSNQETQYF.

This chain joins TRBV29-1 and TRBJ2-7; 10 bases align to TRBD1. The CDR3 runs 14 residues. Germline CDR1 is SQVTM and CDR2 is ANQGSEA. V lost 6 bases and J lost 2; bases outside the gene matches: 7. CDR3 region: CSVPTGTGAYEQYF. In nucleotides, the CDR3 is TGCAGCGTACCCACCGGGACAGGGGCCTACGAGCAGTACTTC.

This clone occurred once. This chain joins TRBV5-6 and TRBJ2-4; 11 nucleotides line up with TRBD1. The V gene end was trimmed by 4 bases and the J gene end by 0 bases; junction bases not matched to a gene: 12. Germline CDR1 and CDR2: SGHDT and YYEEEE. This CDR3 has 19 residues. The CDR3 sequence: CASSRFSGTGGIAKNIQYF. The CDR3 region has the DNA TGTGCCAGCAGCCGCTTCTCCGGGACAGGGGGAATAGCCAAAAACATTCAGTACTTC.

This clone was observed a few times. The chain has TRBV20-1 and TRBJ2-1; D uncertain. The V end lost 3 bases, the J end lost 9 bases, and 9 bases lay between the germline ends. Germline assignment: CDR1 DFQATT and CDR2 SNEGSKA (reference sequence). The CDR3 loop spans 11 amino acids. CDR3: CSASEKSEQFF. CDR3 in DNA: TGCAGTGCTAGCGAGAAGAGTGAGCAGTTCTTC.

The chain is built from TRBV11-2 and TRBJ1-4; D gene uncertain. Germline loops: CDR1 SGHAT, CDR2 FQNNGV. Deletions cut 1 base from V and 5 bases from J, with 14 bases between. The CDR3 is 16 amino acids. In nucleotides, the CDR3 is TGTGCCAGCAGCTTAGGCTTGCGGCAGTCCAATGAAAAACTGTTTTTT. The encoded protein is CASSLGLRQSNEKLFF.

The V and J genes are TRBV6-6 and TRBJ2-3, with D hard to call. V lost 8 bases, J lost 6 bases, and 9 bases lay in between. CDR3 length: 11 amino acids. Germline V gives CDR1 MNHNY, CDR2 SVGAGI (reference sequence). CDR3 sequence reads: CASGKMDTQYF. The CDR3 region has the DNA TGTGCCAGCGGGAAAATGGATACGCAGTATTTT.

This chain links TRBV28 with TRBJ2-1, with TRBD2 matching 8 bases. J was trimmed by 6 bases and V by 3 bases; bases with no gene match: 10. Germline lookup yields CDR1 MDHEN and CDR2 SYDVKM. The CDR3 extends over 16 amino acids. The CDR3 sequence is CASSFPGTSYLNEQFF. The DNA for the CDR3 is TGTGCCAGCAGTTTCCCCGGGACTAGTTACCTCAATGAGCAGTTCTTC.

The V call is TRBV4-1, the J call TRBJ2-1; perhaps D is TRBD1 or TRBD2 (5 bases each). This CDR3 has 18 amino acids. Germline V gene lookup returns CDR1 MGHRA and CDR2 YSYEKL. The V end was cut by 0 bases, the J end by 5 bases, with 20 bases between. The CDR3 loop reads CASSQDLSGFGQHNEQFF. CDR3 bases: TGCGCCAGCAGCCAAGATCTCTCGGGGTTTGGACAACACAATGAGCAGTTCTTC.

This clone was seen a few times. J is TRBJ2-5 and V is TRBV11-2; unclear D gene. The CDR3 covers 11 residues. Germline V lookup: CDR1 SGHAT, CDR2 FQNNGV. Trimming took 5 bases from V and 2 from J, leaving 3 bases between them. The CDR3 nucleotides read TGTGCCAGCAGCGATCAAGAGACCCAGTACTTC. Translation gives CASSDQETQYF.